This T cell receptor beta chain was found in a study of OX40 agonist ivuxolimab in advanced cancers. CDR1 is SGHNT, CDR2 YYREEE, per germline (reference sequence). V lost 3 bases, J lost 10 bases, and 8 bases stayed unmatched. This CDR3 is 15 amino acids long. The table came from immunoSEQ multiplex PCR; TCRdb's copy has only in-frame clones and leaves some out. The sample records 50,000 to 70,000 clones, 88% being singletons. This clonotype was obtained from an adult with an advanced solid tumor such as melanoma, head and neck, liver or kidney cancer. The chain is built from TRBV5-4 and TRBJ2-1; 12 nucleotides match TRBD1. The source was CD4+ or CD8+ T cells sorted from blood, collected in a trial of the OX40 agonist ivuxolimab. CDR3 in DNA: TGTGCCAGCAGCTCCCGGGACAGGGGGCTCTGGGAGCAGTTCTTC. This encodes CASSSRDRGLWEQFF.